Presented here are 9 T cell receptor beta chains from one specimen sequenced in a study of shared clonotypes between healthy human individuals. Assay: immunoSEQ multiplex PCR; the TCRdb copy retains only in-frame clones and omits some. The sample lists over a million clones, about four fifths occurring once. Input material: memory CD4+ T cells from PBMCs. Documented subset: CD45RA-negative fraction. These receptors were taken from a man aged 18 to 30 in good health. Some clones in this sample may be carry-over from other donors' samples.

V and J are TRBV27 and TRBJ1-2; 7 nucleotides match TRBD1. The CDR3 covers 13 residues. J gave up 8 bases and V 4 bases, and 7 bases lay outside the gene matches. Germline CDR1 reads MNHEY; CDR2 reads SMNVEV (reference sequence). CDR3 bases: TGTGCCAGCAGTTATAGGGGGCAGGAAGGCTACACCTTC. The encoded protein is CASSYRGQEGYTF.

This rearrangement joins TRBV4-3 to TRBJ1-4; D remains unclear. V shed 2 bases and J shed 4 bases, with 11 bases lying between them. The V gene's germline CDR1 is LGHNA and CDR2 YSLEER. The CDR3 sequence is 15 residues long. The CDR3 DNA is TGCGCCAGCAGCCAAAGCCCAGTTAGTAATGAAAAACTGTTTTTT. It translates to CASSQSPVSNEKLFF.

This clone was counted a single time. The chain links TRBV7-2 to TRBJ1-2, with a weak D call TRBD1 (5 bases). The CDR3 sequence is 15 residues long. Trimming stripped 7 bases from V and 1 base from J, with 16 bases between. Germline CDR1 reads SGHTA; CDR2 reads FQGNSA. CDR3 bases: TGTGCCAGCACCTACACCTCGGGGCTTAACTATGGCTACACCTTC. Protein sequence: CASTYTSGLNYGYTF.

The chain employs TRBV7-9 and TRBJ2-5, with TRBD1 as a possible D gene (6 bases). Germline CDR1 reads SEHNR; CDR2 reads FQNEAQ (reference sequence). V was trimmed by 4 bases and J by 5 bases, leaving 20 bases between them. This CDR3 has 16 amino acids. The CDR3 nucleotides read TGTGCCAGCAGCTCGACAGTGTTCGGGACAATCGAGACCCAGTACTTC. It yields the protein CASSSTVFGTIETQYF.

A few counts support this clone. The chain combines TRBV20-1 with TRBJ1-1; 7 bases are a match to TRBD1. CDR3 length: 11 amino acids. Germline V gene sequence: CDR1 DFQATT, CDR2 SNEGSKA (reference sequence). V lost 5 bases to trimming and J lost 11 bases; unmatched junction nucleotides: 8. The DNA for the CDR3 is TGCAGTGCTCGACAGGGTAGGGATGCTTTCTTT. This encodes CSARQGRDAFF.

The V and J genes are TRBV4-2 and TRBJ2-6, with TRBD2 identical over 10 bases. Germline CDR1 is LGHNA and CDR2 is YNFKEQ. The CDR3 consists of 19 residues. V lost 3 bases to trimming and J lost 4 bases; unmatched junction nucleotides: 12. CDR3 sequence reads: CASSHPVSGRAGGANVLTF. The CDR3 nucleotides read TGTGCCAGCAGCCATCCCGTAAGCGGGAGGGCGGGGGGGGCCAACGTCCTGACTTTC.

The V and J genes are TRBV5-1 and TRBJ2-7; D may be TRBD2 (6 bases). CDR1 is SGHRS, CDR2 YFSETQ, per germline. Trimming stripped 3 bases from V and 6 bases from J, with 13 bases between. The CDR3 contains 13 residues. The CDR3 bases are TGCGCCAGCAGCTGGACTACCCTCGGCGAGCAGTACTTC. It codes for CASSWTTLGEQYF.

Here the CDR3 reads CSVASGSEAFF. The CDR3 region has the DNA TGCAGCGTTGCCTCTGGGTCTGAAGCTTTCTTT. The V gene is TRBV29-1, the J gene TRBJ1-1; no reliable D call. The V gene lost 4 bases and the J gene lost 6 bases, with 9 bases spanning the gap. The CDR3 has 11 amino acids. CDR1 is SQVTM, CDR2 ANQGSEA, per germline.

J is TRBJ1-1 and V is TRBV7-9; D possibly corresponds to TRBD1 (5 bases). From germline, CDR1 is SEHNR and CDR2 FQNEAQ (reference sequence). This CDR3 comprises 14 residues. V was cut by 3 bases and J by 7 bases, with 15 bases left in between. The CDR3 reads CASSFYRDSVEAFF. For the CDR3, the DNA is TGTGCCAGCAGCTTCTACCGGGACTCGGTTGAAGCTTTCTTT.